The 21 T cell receptor beta chains reported below all come from one sample, sequenced in a study of cytomegalovirus exposure and HLA in healthy donors. Amplification used 60 Vbeta primers and 13 Jbeta primers. Using immunoSEQ multiplex PCR, the repertoire was profiled, and TCRdb retains in-frame clones only, with some absent. The data show fewer than 150,000 clones, approximately 80% seen once. Sample: PBMCs. These receptors were collected from a man aged 25 to 40 in good health and CMV-seronegative.

J is TRBJ2-2 and V is TRBV4-1; unclear D gene. This CDR3 comprises 14 residues. Germline loops: CDR1 MGHRA, CDR2 YSYEKL. The V and J ends lost 4 bases and 12 bases respectively, with 18 bases between them. CDR3 region: CASSPPHIAAKLFF. CDR3 nucleotide sequence: TGCGCCAGCAGCCCGCCCCACATAGCCGCTAAGCTGTTTTTT.

The chain is built from TRBV27 and TRBJ1-1; D unresolved. This CDR3 comprises 17 residues. Trimming took 4 bases from V and 0 from J, leaving 18 bases between them. CDR1 and CDR2 (germline): MNHEY, SMNVEV (reference sequence). CDR3 protein: CASSSVPRGYLNTEAFF. DNA of the CDR3: TGTGCCAGCAGTTCTGTACCGCGGGGATACCTGAACACTGAAGCTTTCTTT.

This clone was recorded a few times. The chain is built from TRBV4-1 and TRBJ1-5, with D unclear. Between the trimmed V and J ends, which lost 1 base and 0 bases, there was a span of 7 bases. Germline CDR1 reads MGHRA; CDR2 reads YSYEKL. The CDR3 covers 15 residues. DNA of the CDR3: TGCGCCAGCAGCCAAGGTACAGATAGCAATCAGCCCCAGCATTTT. Its protein product is CASSQGTDSNQPQHF.

For this clone: A junction end diverges from the germline sequence, so it may reflect a read error. This chain uses TRBV25-1 with TRBJ1-2; D gene unclear. The CDR3 extends over 10 amino acids. CDR1 MGHDK and CDR2 SYGVNS come from the germline V gene. CDR3 nucleotide sequence: TGTGCCAGCAGTGAAGGAGGTGGGGCCTTC. Amino acids: CASSEGGGAF.

This rearrangement joins TRBV27 to TRBJ1-4, with TRBD1 identical over 9 bases. There are 15 residues in the CDR3. The V segment lost 4 bases and the J segment 8 bases; nucleotides outside the gene matches: 8. Germline CDR1 is MNHEY and CDR2 is SMNVEV (reference sequence). The CDR3 region is CASSSLGQGTEKLFF. The CDR3 nucleotides are TGTGCCAGCAGTTCCTTGGGACAGGGAACCGAAAAACTGTTTTTT.

This clone was detected once. This chain links TRBV5-1 with TRBJ2-5, with D unresolved. The V end lost 1 base, the J end lost 5 bases, and 12 bases lay between the germline ends. The CDR3 consists of 14 residues. Germline V gene data show CDR1 as SGHRS and CDR2 as YFSETQ. The CDR3 region is CASSLTVSRETQYF. CDR3 sequence (DNA): TGCGCCAGCAGCTTGACAGTTTCAAGGGAGACCCAGTACTTC. The full variable domain, with the rest looked up from reference TRBV5-1 and TRBJ2-5, is KAGVTQTPRYLIKTRGQQVTLSCSPISGHRSVSWYQQTPGQGLQFLFEYFSETQRNKGNFPGRFSGRQFSNSRSEMNVSTLELGDSALYLCASSLTVSRETQYFGPGTRLLVL.

The V call is TRBV4-3, the J call TRBJ1-5, with 11 bases identical to TRBD1. The CDR3 consists of 16 residues. Per germline, CDR1 LGHNA and CDR2 YSLEER. V gave up 3 bases and J gave up 7 bases; unmatched junction bases: 8. CDR3 sequence reads: CASSQPGTGGTQPQHF. The CDR3 DNA follows: TGCGCCAGCAGCCAGCCGGGGACAGGGGGTACCCAGCCCCAGCATTTT.

CDR3: CASSYSGVGTDTQYF. CDR3 DNA sequence: TGTGCCAGCAGTTACTCGGGAGTAGGGACAGATACGCAGTATTTT. The genes are TRBV6-5 and TRBJ2-3; TRBD2 might be the D (5 bases). CDR3 length: 15 amino acids. Trimming removed 0 bases from V and 3 bases from J, with 10 bases in between. Germline values: CDR1 MNHEY, CDR2 SVGAGI.

The genes are TRBV10-1 and TRBJ2-5, with D uncertain. Germline assignment: CDR1 WNHNN and CDR2 SYGVQD (reference sequence). The CDR3 loop spans 13 amino acids. Trimming shortened V by 3 bases and J by 5 bases, and 10 bases separated the two germline ends. The CDR3 loop reads CASSDPGEETQYF. CDR3 DNA: TGCGCCAGCAGTGATCCCGGAGAGGAGACCCAGTACTTC.

The chain recombines TRBV4-1 with TRBJ1-6, with D perhaps TRBD1 (5 bases). CDR1 is MGHRA, CDR2 YSYEKL, per germline. V lost 3 bases and J 13 bases, leaving 16 bases between the germline ends. The CDR3 extends over 14 amino acids. CDR3 sequence (DNA): TGCGCCAGCAGCCATTCCATTCGACAGTTCCCCCTCCACTTT. It codes for CASSHSIRQFPLHF.

The chain combines TRBV7-2 with TRBJ2-1, with 8 bases identical to TRBD1. The V gene's germline CDR1 is SGHTA and CDR2 FQGNSA. V lost 3 bases and J lost 7; bases outside the gene matches: 8. CDR3 length: 15 amino acids. CDR3 in amino acids: CASSLGQGAWNEQFF. The CDR3 DNA reads as TGTGCCAGCAGCTTGGGGCAGGGGGCGTGGAATGAGCAGTTCTTC.

The CDR3 spells CASSEGGRGTGELFF. Written as DNA, the CDR3 is TGTGCCAGCAGTGAAGGGGGTAGGGGCACCGGGGAGCTGTTTTTT. The rearrangement uses TRBV2 and TRBJ2-2; D is perhaps TRBD1 (5 bases). The CDR3 consists of 15 residues. Trimming removed 1 base at V and 4 bases at J, with 10 bases between. CDR1 SNHLY and CDR2 FYNNEI come from the germline V gene.

This rearrangement joins TRBV6-5 to TRBJ2-3; possible D gene TRBD2, 5 bases. Trimming stripped 6 bases from V and 4 bases from J, with 11 bases between. The germline gives CDR1 MNHEY, CDR2 SVGAGI. The CDR3 spans 13 residues. The CDR3 DNA reads as TGTGCCAGCAGCGAAACGCGGGCAGATACGCAGTATTTT. Translation gives CASSETRADTQYF.

The chain combines TRBV5-1 with TRBJ2-5; TRBD2 matches 7 bases. The CDR3 runs 14 residues. Germline V gene sequence: CDR1 SGHRS, CDR2 YFSETQ. V shed 0 bases and J 6 bases; nucleotides not matched to a gene: 5. The CDR3 region has the DNA TGCGCCAGCAGCTTGGCCGGGGGGTCAAAGACCCAGTACTTC. Residues: CASSLAGGSKTQYF.

V is TRBV9 and J is TRBJ1-1, with a possible D match to TRBD1 (5 bases). Trimming stripped 3 bases from V and 4 bases from J, with 13 bases between. Germline-derived CDR1 and CDR2 are SGDLS and YYNGEE. The length of the CDR3 is 14 residues. In DNA form, the CDR3 reads TGTGCCAGCAGCGGTGGGGGGATAGGCACTGAAGCTTTCTTT. This codes for CASSGGGIGTEAFF.

The chain combines TRBV6-5 with TRBJ2-7, with D maybe TRBD1 (5 bases). The germline gives CDR1 MNHEY, CDR2 SVGAGI. The V gene lost 0 bases and the J gene lost 4 bases, with 13 bases spanning the gap. The CDR3 has 15 amino acids. The CDR3 sequence: CASSYSGLPGYEQYF. The CDR3 DNA follows: TGTGCCAGCAGTTACTCGGGCCTCCCAGGGTACGAGCAGTACTTC.

The chain recombines TRBV28 with TRBJ1-1; 8 bases fit TRBD1. CDR3 length equals 14 residues. V was pared by 2 bases and J by 11 bases, with 10 bases of the junction left unmatched. From germline, CDR1 is MDHEN and CDR2 SYDVKM. The DNA for the CDR3 is TGTGCCAGCAGTTTACCCGAGGACAGGGAGGGTGCTTTCTTT. It encodes CASSLPEDREGAFF.

This clone appeared once. The chain joins TRBV30 to TRBJ1-5, with D possibly being TRBD1 (6 bases). Germline-derived CDR1 and CDR2 are GTSNPN and SVGIG (reference sequence). V lost 1 base and J lost 7, with 14 bases in between. The CDR3 is 14 residues long. CDR3 loop: CAWSGTQGGQPQHF. In nucleotides, the CDR3 is TGTGCCTGGAGTGGGACACAGGGTGGCCAGCCCCAGCATTTT.

The chain joins TRBV13 to TRBJ2-1, with TRBD2 as a possible D gene (6 bases). This CDR3 region has 15 residues. Germline loops: CDR1 PRHDT, CDR2 FYEKMQ (reference sequence). Trimming removed 4 bases from V and 4 bases from J, with 14 bases in between. CDR3 coding DNA: TGTGCCAGCAGCTCCAGACTAGGGGTTTACAATGAGCAGTTCTTC. This translates into CASSSRLGVYNEQFF.

The V call is TRBV7-9, the J call TRBJ2-7; 11 positions match TRBD1. There are 15 residues in the CDR3. V lost 1 base to trimming and J lost 3 bases; unmatched junction nucleotides: 2. Germline CDR1 SEHNR, CDR2 FQNEAQ (reference sequence). For the CDR3, the DNA is TGTGCCAGCAGCTTAGGTGGGACAGGGGGCTACGAGCAGTACTTC. It translates to CASSLGGTGGYEQYF.

The gene calls are TRBV9 and TRBJ1-2, with no clear D. V was shortened by 4 bases and J by 8 bases, with 15 bases between the two germline ends. The length of the CDR3 is 13 residues. Looked up from germline, CDR1 is SGDLS and CDR2 is YYNGEE. The CDR3 coding sequence is TGTGCCAGCAGCCCCGGGAGGGAATTAGGCTACACCTTC. This gives the protein CASSPGRELGYTF.